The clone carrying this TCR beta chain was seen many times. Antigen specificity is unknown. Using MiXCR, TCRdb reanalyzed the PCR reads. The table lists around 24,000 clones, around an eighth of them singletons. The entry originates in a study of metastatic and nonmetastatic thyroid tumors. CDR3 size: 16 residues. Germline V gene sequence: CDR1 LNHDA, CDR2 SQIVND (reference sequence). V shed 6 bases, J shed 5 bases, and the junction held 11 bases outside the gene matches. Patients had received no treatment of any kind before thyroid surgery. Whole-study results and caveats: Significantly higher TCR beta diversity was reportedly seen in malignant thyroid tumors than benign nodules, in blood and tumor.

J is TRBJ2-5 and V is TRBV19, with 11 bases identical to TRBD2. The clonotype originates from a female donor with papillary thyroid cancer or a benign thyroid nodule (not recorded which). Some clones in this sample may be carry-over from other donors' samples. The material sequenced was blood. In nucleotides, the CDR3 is TGTGCCAGTAGCCTACTAGCGGGAGATTTAGGGGAGACCCAGTACTTC. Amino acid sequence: CASSLLAGDLGETQYF.